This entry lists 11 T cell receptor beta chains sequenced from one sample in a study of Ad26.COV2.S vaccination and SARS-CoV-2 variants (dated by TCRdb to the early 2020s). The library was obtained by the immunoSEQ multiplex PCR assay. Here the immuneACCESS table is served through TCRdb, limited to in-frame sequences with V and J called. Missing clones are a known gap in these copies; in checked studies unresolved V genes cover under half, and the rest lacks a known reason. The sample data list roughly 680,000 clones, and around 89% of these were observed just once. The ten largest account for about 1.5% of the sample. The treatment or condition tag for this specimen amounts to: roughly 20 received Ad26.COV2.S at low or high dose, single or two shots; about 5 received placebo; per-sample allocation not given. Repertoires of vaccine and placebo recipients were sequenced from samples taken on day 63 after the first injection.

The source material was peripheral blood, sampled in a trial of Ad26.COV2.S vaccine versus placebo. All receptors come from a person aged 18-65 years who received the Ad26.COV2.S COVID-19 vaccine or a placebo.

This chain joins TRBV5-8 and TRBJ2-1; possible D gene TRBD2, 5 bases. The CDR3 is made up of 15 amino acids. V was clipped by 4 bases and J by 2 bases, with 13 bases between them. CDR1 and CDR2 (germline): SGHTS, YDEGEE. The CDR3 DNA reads TGTGCCAGCAGCACTCCCCCGGGAACCTACAATGAGCAGTTCTTC. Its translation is CASSTPPGTYNEQFF.

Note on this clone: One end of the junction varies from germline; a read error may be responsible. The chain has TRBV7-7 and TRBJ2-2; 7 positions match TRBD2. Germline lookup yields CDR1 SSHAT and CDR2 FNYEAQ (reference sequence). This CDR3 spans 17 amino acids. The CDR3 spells CASSLGLAARGTGELFF. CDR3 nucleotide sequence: TGTGCTAGCAGCTTAGGCCTAGCGGCCCGCGGCACCGGGGAGCTGTTTTTT.

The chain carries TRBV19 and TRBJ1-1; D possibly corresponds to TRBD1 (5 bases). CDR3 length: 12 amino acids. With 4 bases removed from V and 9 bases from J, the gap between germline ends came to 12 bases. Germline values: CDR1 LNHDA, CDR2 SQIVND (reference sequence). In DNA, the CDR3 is TGTGCCAGTAGTAGACTCCAGGGTAAAGCTTTCTTT. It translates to CASSRLQGKAFF.

The CDR3 spells CASSFSGIGTEAFF. CDR3 bases: TGTGCCAGCAGCTTTAGCGGGATTGGCACTGAAGCTTTCTTT. The rearrangement uses TRBV7-9 and TRBJ1-1; no reliable D call. Trimming took off 3 bases at V and 4 bases at J, with 12 bases between the two ends. Germline V CDR1 and CDR2: SEHNR, FQNEAQ (reference sequence). This CDR3 comprises 14 residues.

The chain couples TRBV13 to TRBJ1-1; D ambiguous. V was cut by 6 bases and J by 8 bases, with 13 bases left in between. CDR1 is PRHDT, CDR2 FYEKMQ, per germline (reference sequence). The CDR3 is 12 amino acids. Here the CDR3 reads CASSSPVGEAFF. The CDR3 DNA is TGTGCCAGCAGTTCCCCGGTGGGGGAAGCTTTCTTT.

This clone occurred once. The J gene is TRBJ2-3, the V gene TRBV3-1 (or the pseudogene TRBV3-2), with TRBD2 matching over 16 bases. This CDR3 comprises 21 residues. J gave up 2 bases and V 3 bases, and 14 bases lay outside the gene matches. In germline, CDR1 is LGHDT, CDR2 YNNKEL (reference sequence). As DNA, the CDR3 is TGTGCCAGCAGCCAGTGTCTCTCCGGGACTAGCGGGGGGGACATCACAGATACGCAGTATTTT. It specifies CASSQCLSGTSGGDITDTQYF.

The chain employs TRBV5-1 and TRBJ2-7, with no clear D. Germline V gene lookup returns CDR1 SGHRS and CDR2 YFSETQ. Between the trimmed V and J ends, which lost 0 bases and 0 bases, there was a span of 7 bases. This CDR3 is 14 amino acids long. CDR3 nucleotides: TGCGCCAGCAGCTTGGACATAAGCTCCTACGAGCAGTACTTC. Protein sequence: CASSLDISSYEQYF. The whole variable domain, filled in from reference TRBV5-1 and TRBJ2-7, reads KAGVTQTPRYLIKTRGQQVTLSCSPISGHRSVSWYQQTPGQGLQFLFEYFSETQRNKGNFPGRFSGRQFSNSRSEMNVSTLELGDSALYLCASSLDISSYEQYFGPGTRLTVT.

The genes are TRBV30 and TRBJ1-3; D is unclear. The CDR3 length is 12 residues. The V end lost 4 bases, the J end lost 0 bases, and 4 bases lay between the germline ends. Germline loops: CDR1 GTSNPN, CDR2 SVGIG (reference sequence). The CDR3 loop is CAWTTSGNTIYF. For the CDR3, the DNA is TGTGCCTGGACGACCTCTGGAAACACCATATATTTT.

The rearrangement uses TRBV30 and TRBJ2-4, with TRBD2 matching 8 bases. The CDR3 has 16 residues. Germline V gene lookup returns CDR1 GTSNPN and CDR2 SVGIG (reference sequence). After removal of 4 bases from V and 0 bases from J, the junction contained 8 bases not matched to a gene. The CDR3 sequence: CAWTPGGYLAKNIQYF. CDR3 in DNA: TGTGCCTGGACCCCGGGGGGGTATCTAGCCAAAAACATTCAGTACTTC.

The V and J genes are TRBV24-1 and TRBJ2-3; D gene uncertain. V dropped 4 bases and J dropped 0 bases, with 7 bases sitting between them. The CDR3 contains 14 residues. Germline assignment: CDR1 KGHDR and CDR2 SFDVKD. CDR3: CATSDPDSTDTQYF. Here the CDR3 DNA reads TGTGCCACCAGTGACCCGGATAGCACAGATACGCAGTATTTT.

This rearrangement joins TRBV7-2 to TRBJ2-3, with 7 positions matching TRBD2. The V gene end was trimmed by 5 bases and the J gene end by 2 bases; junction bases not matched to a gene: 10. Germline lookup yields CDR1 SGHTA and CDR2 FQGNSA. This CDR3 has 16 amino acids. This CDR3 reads CASSILGGIPTDTQYF. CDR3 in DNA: TGTGCCAGCAGCATCTTGGGGGGGATACCCACAGATACGCAGTATTTT.